Listed here are 14 T cell receptor beta chains from one sample, sequenced in a study of shared clonotypes between healthy human individuals. Generated by immunoSEQ multiplex PCR, the TCRdb table keeps only in-frame clones and is missing some. Here the sample spans roughly 890,000 clones, about 91% being singletons. Positive CCR7 selection of CD45RO-negative cells yielded the naive CD8 cells, and terminally differentiated effector memory CD45RA+ cells were excluded. Input material: naive CD8+ T cells sorted from blood. Receptor source: a man aged 25 to 40 in good health.

The chain is built from TRBV6-6 and TRBJ2-1; D is uncertain. The CDR3 covers 15 residues. Germline assignment: CDR1 MNHNY and CDR2 SVGAGI (reference sequence). V was trimmed by 5 bases and J by 5 bases, leaving 16 bases between them. CDR3 coding DNA: TGTGCCAGCAGTAACAGAAGGGAACTCAACAATGAGCAGTTCTTC. This translates into CASSNRRELNNEQFF.

The rearrangement uses TRBV2 and TRBJ2-6, with D unresolved. Deletions cut 4 bases from V and 1 base from J, with 29 bases between. The V gene's germline CDR1 is SNHLY and CDR2 FYNNEI. The length of the CDR3 is 22 residues. The chain's CDR3 is CASSGTVSPGASTISGANVLTF. The CDR3 DNA follows: TGTGCCAGCAGTGGTACGGTTTCCCCGGGCGCCTCAACGATTTCTGGGGCCAACGTCCTGACTTTC. Filled out from reference TRBV2 and TRBJ2-6, the complete variable domain reads EPEVTQTPSHQVTQMGQEVILRCVPISNHLYFYWYRQILGQKVEFLVSFYNNEISEKSEIFDDQFSVERPDGSNFTLKIRSTKLEDSAMYFCASSGTVSPGASTISGANVLTFGAGSRLTVL.

The genes are TRBV7-2 and TRBJ2-7; maybe TRBD1 (7 bases). Trimming took 1 base from V and 4 from J, leaving 23 bases between them. The germline gives CDR1 SGHTA, CDR2 FQGNSA. The CDR3 is made up of 18 amino acids. DNA for the CDR3: TGTGCCAGCAGCTTAGTTTTGGAGGGGAACAGGGGTGCGTACGAGCAGTACTTC. Amino acids: CASSLVLEGNRGAYEQYF.

The chain has TRBV13 and TRBJ2-1, with 10 nucleotides matching TRBD2. This CDR3 spans 12 amino acids. V lost 3 bases to trimming and J lost 16 bases; unmatched junction nucleotides: 6. Germline-derived CDR1 and CDR2 are PRHDT and FYEKMQ (reference sequence). The chain's CDR3 is CASSFRTSGIFF. The CDR3 nucleotides are TGTGCCAGCAGCTTCCGGACTAGCGGTATTTTCTTC.

The V and J genes are TRBV6-6 and TRBJ2-1, with D perhaps matching TRBD2 (5 bases). The V gene lost 6 bases and the J gene lost 0 bases, with 12 bases spanning the gap. The CDR3 extends over 15 amino acids. Germline V CDR1 and CDR2: MNHNY, SVGAGI (reference sequence). CDR3 loop: CASSYPSISYNEQFF. CDR3 sequence (DNA): TGTGCCAGCAGCTACCCTAGCATCTCCTACAATGAGCAGTTCTTC.

This clone was observed a single time. The chain employs TRBV7-9 and TRBJ1-5; no definite D call. This CDR3 spans 12 amino acids. The V end was cut by 7 bases, the J end by 15 bases, with 19 bases between. The V gene's germline CDR1 is SEHNR and CDR2 FQNEAQ (reference sequence). CDR3 DNA sequence: TGTGCCAGCACTAATGAGGGAACTAGGCTGCATTTT. Translation: CASTNEGTRLHF.

The CDR3 here is CASRWTSGSAGSEQYF. The DNA for the CDR3 is TGTGCCAGCAGATGGACTAGCGGGTCTGCTGGGTCCGAGCAGTACTTC. The rearrangement joins TRBV28 to TRBJ2-7; 11 nucleotides align to TRBD2. Germline V gene sequence: CDR1 MDHEN, CDR2 SYDVKM. The CDR3 runs to 16 residues. The J segment lost 6 bases and the V segment lost 6 bases, leaving 13 bases of the junction unmatched.

The rearrangement links TRBV6-5 to TRBJ1-1; possible D gene TRBD1, 5 bases. The CDR3 has 14 residues. V lost 2 bases and J 2 bases, leaving 9 bases between the germline ends. Germline values: CDR1 MNHEY, CDR2 SVGAGI. DNA of the CDR3: TGTGCCAGCAGTTACCAGGGACGAAACACTGAAGCTTTCTTT. It translates to CASSYQGRNTEAFF.

This clone has a single count. This chain connects TRBV11-2 to TRBJ2-5; D is unresolved. The CDR3 has 12 amino acids. Germline V gene sequence: CDR1 SGHAT, CDR2 FQNNGV. V dropped 1 base and J dropped 4 bases, with 4 bases sitting between them. The CDR3 protein is CASSLGVETQYF. In nucleotides, the CDR3 is TGTGCCAGCAGCTTAGGTGTAGAGACCCAGTACTTC.

The chain has TRBV9 and TRBJ1-5; D uncertain. The length of the CDR3 is 14 residues. Germline lookup yields CDR1 SGDLS and CDR2 YYNGEE. Trimming cost V 0 bases and J 4 bases, with 8 bases left between them. The CDR3: CASSVGGVNQPQHF. The DNA of the CDR3 is TGTGCCAGCAGCGTAGGCGGAGTTAATCAGCCCCAGCATTTT.

The chain has TRBV4-1 and TRBJ1-1, with D possibly matching TRBD1 (6 bases). V dropped 0 bases and J dropped 9 bases, with 14 bases sitting between them. The V gene's germline CDR1 is MGHRA and CDR2 YSYEKL. This CDR3 is 14 amino acids long. Here the CDR3 reads CASSQDLRQEQAFF. The CDR3 nucleotides read TGCGCCAGCAGCCAAGATTTACGACAGGAGCAAGCTTTCTTT.

CDR3 in amino acids: CASSFALAEETQYF. The CDR3 bases are TGTGCCAGCAGTTTCGCACTAGCAGAAGAGACCCAGTACTTC. The rearrangement links TRBV28 to TRBJ2-5, with a weak D call TRBD2 (6 bases). V lost 3 bases, J lost 3 bases, and 11 bases lay in between. Germline loops: CDR1 MDHEN, CDR2 SYDVKM. This CDR3 is 14 amino acids long.

The V and J genes are TRBV30 and TRBJ2-7; 7 bases line up with TRBD1. Germline lookup yields CDR1 GTSNPN and CDR2 SVGIG (reference sequence). This CDR3 has 16 amino acids. With V trimmed by 2 bases and J by 1 base, 11 bases remained unmatched. DNA of the CDR3: TGTGCCTGGAGTTTCCAACAGGGGTTGGAGTCCTACGAGCAGTACTTC. Protein: CAWSFQQGLESYEQYF.

This clone was observed a few times. The chain carries TRBV4-1 and TRBJ2-1, with 10 bases fitting TRBD2. The CDR3 has 14 amino acids. The V gene end was trimmed by 6 bases and the J gene end by 6 bases; junction bases not matched to a gene: 5. Germline assignment: CDR1 MGHRA and CDR2 YSYEKL. CDR3 residues: CASRILAGANEQFF. The CDR3 nucleotides read TGCGCCAGCAGAATCCTAGCGGGAGCCAATGAGCAGTTCTTC.